Sequencing of this T cell receptor beta chain was carried out in a study of identical twins. TCRdb re-analysed the 5' RACE reads in MiXCR, keeping a single row per CDR3 protein. The sample includes 550,000 to 700,000 distinct CDR3 sequences, 21% seen only once; the top ten take 4.3%. The CDR3 spans 15 residues. Germline assignment: CDR1 SGHRS and CDR2 YFSETQ. The germline V and J ends were trimmed by 4 bases and 5 bases, with 16 bases remaining between them. The same data also contributed to another study, on T cells expressing NK-cell markers. Per that study: Only alpha-beta TCR T cells were sorted in several experiments, using an anti-gamma-delta TCR antibody.

The sequenced material came from PBMCs. This clonotype was obtained from a young woman in good health. The V call is TRBV5-1, the J call TRBJ2-1, with D perhaps TRBD1 or TRBD2 (6 bases each). The CDR3 bases are TGCGCCAGCAGCCCGAGGGGGGCTGGCCACAATGAGCAGTTCTTC. Translated, it gives CASSPRGAGHNEQFF.